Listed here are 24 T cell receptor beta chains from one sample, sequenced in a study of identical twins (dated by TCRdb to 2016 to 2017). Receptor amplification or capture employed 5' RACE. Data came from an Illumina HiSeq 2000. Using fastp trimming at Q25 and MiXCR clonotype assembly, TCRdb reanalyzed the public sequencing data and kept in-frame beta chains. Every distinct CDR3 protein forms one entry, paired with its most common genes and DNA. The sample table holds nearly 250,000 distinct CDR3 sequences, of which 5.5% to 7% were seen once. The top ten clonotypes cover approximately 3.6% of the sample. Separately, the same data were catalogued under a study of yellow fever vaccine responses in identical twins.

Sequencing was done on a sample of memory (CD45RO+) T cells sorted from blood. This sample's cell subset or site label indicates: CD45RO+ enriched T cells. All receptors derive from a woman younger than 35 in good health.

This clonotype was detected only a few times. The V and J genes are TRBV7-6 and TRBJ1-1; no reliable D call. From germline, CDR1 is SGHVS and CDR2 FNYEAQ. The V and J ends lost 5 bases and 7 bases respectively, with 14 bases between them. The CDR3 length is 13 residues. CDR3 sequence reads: CASSPIFAVEAFF. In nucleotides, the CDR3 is TGTGCCAGCAGCCCCATCTTCGCGGTTGAAGCTTTCTTT.

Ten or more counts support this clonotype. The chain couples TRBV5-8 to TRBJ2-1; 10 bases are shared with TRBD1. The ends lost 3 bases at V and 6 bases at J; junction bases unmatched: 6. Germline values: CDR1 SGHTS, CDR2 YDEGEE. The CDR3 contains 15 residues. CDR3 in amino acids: CASSSTGGAGNEQFF. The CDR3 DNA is TGTGCCAGCAGCTCGACAGGGGGCGCGGGCAATGAGCAGTTCTTC. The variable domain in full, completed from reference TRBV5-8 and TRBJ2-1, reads EAGVTQSPTHLIKTRGQQATLRCSPISGHTSVYWYQQALGLGLQFLLWYDEGEERNRGNFPPRFSGRQFPNYSSELNVNALELEDSALYLCASSSTGGAGNEQFFGPGTRLTVL.

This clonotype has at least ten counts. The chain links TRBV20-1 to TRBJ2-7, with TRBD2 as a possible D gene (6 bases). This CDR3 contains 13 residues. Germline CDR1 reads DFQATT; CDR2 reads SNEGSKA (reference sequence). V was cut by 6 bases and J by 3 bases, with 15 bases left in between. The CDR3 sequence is CSANGSYCYEQYF. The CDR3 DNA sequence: TGCAGTGCAAACGGGAGTTACTGCTACGAGCAGTACTTC.

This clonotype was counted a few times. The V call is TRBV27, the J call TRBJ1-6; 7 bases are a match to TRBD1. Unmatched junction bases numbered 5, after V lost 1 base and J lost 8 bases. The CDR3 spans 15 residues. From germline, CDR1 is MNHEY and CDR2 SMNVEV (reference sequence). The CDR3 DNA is TGTGCCAGCAGTTTATTTTACAGGGGAGATTCACCCCTCCACTTT. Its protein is CASSLFYRGDSPLHF.

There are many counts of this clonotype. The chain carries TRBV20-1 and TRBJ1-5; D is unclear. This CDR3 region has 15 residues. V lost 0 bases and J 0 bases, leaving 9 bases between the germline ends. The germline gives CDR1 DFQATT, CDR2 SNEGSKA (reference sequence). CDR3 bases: TGCAGTGCTAGAGATCTTCGGGATAGCAATCAGCCCCAGCATTTT. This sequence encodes CSARDLRDSNQPQHF.

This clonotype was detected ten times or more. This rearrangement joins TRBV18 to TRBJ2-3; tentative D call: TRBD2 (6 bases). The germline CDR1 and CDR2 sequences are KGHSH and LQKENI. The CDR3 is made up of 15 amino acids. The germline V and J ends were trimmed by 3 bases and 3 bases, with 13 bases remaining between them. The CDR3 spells CASSPRSGPTDTQYF. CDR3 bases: TGTGCCAGCTCACCGCGGAGCGGGCCAACAGATACGCAGTATTTT.

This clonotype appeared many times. CDR3 sequence reads: CASSPDSMGYNEQFF. CDR3 nucleotides: TGTGCCAGCAGCCCGGACTCGATGGGGTACAATGAGCAGTTCTTC. The chain is built from TRBV12-3 or TRBV12-4 and TRBJ2-1; maybe TRBD2 (5 bases). This CDR3 is 15 amino acids long. Trimming removed 6 bases at V and 4 bases at J, with 16 bases between.

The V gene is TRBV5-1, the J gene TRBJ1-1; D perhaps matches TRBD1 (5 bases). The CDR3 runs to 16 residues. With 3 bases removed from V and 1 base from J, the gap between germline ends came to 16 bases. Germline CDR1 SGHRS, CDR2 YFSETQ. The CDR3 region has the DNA TGCGCCAGCAGCTCCCGCCGTGAGGGGTCGAACACTGAAGCTTTCTTT. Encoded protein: CASSSRREGSNTEAFF.

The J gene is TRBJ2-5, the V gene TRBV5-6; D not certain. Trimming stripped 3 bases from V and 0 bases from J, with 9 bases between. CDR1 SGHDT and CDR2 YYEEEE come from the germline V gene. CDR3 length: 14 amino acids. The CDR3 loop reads CASSSVVYQETQYF. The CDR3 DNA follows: TGTGCCAGCAGCTCGGTAGTGTACCAAGAGACCCAGTACTTC.

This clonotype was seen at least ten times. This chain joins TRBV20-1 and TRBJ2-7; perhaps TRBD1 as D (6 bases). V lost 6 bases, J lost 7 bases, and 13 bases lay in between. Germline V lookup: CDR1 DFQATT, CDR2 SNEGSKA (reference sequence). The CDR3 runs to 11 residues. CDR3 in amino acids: CSASTGFEQYV. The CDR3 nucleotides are TGCAGTGCGAGCACAGGGTTTGAGCAGTACGTC.

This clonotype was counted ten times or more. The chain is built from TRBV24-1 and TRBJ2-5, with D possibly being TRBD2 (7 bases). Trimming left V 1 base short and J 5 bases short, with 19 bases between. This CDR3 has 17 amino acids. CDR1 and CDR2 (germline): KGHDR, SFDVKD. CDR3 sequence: CATSDLKRGALGETQYF. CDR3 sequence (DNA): TGTGCCACCAGTGATTTAAAACGGGGGGCCCTCGGCGAGACCCAGTACTTC.

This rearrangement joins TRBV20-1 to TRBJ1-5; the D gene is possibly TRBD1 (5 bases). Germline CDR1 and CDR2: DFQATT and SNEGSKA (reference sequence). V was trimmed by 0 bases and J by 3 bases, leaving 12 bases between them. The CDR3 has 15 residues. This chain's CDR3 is CSARERGRDNQPQHF. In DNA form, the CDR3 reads TGCAGTGCTAGAGAGAGGGGAAGGGACAATCAGCCCCAGCATTTT.

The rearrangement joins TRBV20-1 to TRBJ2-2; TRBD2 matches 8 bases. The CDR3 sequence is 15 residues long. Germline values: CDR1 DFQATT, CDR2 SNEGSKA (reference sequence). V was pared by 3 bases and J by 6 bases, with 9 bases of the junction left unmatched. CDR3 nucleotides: TGCAGTGCTAGGGAAGCGGGAGTCTTCGCCGGGGAGCTGTTTTTT. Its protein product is CSAREAGVFAGELFF.

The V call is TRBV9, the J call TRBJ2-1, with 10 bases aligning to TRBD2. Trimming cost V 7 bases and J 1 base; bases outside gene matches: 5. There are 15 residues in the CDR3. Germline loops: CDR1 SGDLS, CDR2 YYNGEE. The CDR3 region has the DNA TGTGCCAGCCAGCGGGGGGGCCTGTCCTACAATGAGCAGTTCTTC. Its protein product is CASQRGGLSYNEQFF.

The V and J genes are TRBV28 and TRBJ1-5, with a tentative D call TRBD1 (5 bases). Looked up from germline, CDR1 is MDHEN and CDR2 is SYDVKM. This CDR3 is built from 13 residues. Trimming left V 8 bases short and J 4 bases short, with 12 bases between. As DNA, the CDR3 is TGTGCCAGCGCTGAGACAGTGAATCAGCCCCAGCATTTT. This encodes CASAETVNQPQHF.

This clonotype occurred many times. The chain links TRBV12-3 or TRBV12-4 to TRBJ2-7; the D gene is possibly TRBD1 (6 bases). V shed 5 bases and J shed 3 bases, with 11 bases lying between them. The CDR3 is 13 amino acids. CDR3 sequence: CASSTQQGYEQYF. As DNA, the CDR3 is TGTGCCAGCAGTACCCAACAGGGCTACGAGCAGTACTTC.

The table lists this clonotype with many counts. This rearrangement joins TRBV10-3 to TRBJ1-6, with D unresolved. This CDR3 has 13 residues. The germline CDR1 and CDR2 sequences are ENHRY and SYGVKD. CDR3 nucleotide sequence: TGTGCTTATTCGAGGCAGTCAAATTCACCCCTCCACTTT. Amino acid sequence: CAYSRQSNSPLHF.

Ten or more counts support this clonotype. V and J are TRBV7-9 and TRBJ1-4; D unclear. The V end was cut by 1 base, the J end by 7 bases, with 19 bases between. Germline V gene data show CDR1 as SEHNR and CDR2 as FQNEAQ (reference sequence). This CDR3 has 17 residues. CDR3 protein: CASSLVDSGGGSEKLFF. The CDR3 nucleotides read TGTGCCAGCAGCTTAGTGGATTCCGGCGGCGGCAGTGAAAAACTGTTTTTT. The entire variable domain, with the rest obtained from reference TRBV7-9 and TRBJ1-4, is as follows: DTGVSQNPRHKITKRGQNVTFRCDPISEHNRLYWYRQTLGQGPEFLTYFQNEAQLEKSRLLSDRFSAERPKGSFSTLEIQRTEQGDSAMYLCASSLVDSGGGSEKLFFGSGTQLSVL.

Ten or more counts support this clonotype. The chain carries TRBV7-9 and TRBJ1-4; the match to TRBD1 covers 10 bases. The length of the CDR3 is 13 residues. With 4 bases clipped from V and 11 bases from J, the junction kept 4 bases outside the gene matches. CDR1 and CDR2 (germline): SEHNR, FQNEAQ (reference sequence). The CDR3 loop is CASSSGTGEKLFF. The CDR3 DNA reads TGTGCCAGCAGCTCCGGGACAGGGGAGAAACTGTTTTTT.

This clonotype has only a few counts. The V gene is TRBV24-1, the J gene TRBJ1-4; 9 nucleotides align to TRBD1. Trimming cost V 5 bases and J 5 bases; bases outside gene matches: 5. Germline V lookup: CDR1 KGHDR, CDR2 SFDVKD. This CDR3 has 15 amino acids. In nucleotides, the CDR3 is TGTGCCACCAGTGGAGGTGGGACAGGGAATGAAAAACTGTTTTTT. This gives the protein CATSGGGTGNEKLFF.

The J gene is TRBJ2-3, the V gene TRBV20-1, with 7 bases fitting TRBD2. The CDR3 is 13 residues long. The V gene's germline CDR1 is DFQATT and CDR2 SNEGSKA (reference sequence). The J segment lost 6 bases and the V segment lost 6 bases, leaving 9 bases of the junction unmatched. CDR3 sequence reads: CSARAGRLDTQYF. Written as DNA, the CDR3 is TGCAGTGCCCGAGCGGGAAGATTGGATACGCAGTATTTT.

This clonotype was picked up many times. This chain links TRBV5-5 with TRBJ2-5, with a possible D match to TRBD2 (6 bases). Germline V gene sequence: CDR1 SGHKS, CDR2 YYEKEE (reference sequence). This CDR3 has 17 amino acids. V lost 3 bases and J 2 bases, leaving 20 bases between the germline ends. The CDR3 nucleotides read TGTGCCAGCAGCTCAAAGGCGGGGCAGGGAATACAAGAGACCCAGTACTTC. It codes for CASSSKAGQGIQETQYF.

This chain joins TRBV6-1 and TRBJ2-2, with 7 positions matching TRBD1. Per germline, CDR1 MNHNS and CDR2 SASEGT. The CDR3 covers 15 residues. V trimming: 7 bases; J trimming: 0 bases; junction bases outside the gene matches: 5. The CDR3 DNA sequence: TGTGCCAGCATCAGGCAGGGGGCGAACACCGGGGAGCTGTTTTTT. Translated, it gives CASIRQGANTGELFF.

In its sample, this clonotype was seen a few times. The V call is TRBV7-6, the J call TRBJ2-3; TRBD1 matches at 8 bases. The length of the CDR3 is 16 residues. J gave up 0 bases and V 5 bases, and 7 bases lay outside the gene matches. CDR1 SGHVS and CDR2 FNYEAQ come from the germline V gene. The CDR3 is CASSAGTGRSTDTQYF. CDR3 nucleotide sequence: TGTGCCAGCAGCGCTGGGACAGGACGAAGCACAGATACGCAGTATTTT.